The clone carrying this T cell receptor beta chain occurred once. The antigen remains unidentified. The protocol was immunoSEQ multiplex PCR, while the TCRdb copy is restricted to in-frame clones and leaves out a portion. The data contain about 48,000 clones, roughly 86% of them singletons. CDR3 length equals 15 residues. The J segment lost 6 bases and the V segment lost 5 bases, leaving 13 bases of the junction unmatched. CDR1 is MNHEY, CDR2 SMNVEV, per germline (reference sequence). Time point noted: peripheral blood 6 weeks after treatment start. The sample originates from a study of PD-L1 blockade in urothelial cancer. As for the study in general: Atezolizumab, begun by patients in about 2014, was given at 1,200 mg intravenously every 3 weeks. Male sex and bladder-origin urothelial cancer were recorded for about 90% of the 29 patients. Samples came from 3 weeks, at the second dose, and 6 weeks into treatment.

Study results and caveats: Larger 3-week expansion of tumor-associated blood clones was seen in durable-benefit patients.

The sample here was PBMCs, taken around atezolizumab (anti-PD-L1) treatment. The receptor comes from a man aged 60 to 69 with urothelial cancer. This chain uses TRBV27 with TRBJ2-7, with TRBD1 identical over 7 bases. The CDR3 nucleotides are TGTGCCAGCAGTCTAAGGGGACAGCTCTCAGGCGAGCAGTACTTC. Encoded protein: CASSLRGQLSGEQYF.